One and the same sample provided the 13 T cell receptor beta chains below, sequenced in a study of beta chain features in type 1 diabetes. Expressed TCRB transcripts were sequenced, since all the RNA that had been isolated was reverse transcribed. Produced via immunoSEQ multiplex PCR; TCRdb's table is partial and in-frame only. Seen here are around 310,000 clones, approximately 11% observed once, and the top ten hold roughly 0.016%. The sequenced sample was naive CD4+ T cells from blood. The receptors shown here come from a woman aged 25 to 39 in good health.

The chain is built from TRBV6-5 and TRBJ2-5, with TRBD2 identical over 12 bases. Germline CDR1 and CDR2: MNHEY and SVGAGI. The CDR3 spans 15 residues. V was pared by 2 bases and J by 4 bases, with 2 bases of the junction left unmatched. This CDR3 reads CASSYEGLAGETQYF. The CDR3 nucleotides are TGTGCCAGCAGTTACGAGGGACTAGCGGGAGAGACCCAGTACTTC.

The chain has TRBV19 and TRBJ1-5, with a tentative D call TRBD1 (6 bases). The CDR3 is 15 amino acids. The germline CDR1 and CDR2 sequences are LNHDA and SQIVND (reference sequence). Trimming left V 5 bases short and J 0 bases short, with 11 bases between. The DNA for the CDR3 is TGTGCCAGTAGTCCTGGACAGATTAGCAATCAGCCCCAGCATTTT. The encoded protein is CASSPGQISNQPQHF.

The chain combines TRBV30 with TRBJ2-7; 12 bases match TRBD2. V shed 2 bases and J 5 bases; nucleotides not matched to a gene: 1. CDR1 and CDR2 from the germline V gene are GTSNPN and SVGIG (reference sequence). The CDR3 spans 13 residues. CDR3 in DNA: TGTGCCTGGAGTAGGACTAGCGGGAACGAGCAGTACTTC. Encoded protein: CAWSRTSGNEQYF. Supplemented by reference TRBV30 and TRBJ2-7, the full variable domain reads SQTIHQWPATLVQPVGSPLSLECTVEGTSNPNLYWYRQAAGRGLQLLFYSVGIGQISSEVPQNLSASRPQDRQFILSSKKLLLSDSGFYLCAWSRTSGNEQYFGPGTRLTVT.

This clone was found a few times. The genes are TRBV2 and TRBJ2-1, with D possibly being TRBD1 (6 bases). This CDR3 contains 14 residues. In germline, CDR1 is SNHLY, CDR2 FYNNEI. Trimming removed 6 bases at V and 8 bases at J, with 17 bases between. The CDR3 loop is CASRPAQGYDEQFF. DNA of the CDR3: TGTGCCAGCAGGCCGGCACAGGGTTACGATGAGCAGTTCTTC. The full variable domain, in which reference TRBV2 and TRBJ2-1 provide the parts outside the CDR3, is EPEVTQTPSHQVTQMGQEVILRCVPISNHLYFYWYRQILGQKVEFLVSFYNNEISEKSEIFDDQFSVERPDGSNFTLKIRSTKLEDSAMYFCASRPAQGYDEQFFGPGTRLTVL.

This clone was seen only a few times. The DNA for the CDR3 is TGTGCCAGCAGCGTAATGGACTCCTACACAGATACGCAGTATTTT. This sequence encodes CASSVMDSYTDTQYF. The chain joins TRBV9 to TRBJ2-3, with TRBD2 as a possible D gene (5 bases). Trimming took off 1 base at V and 2 bases at J, with 11 bases between the two ends. The CDR3 consists of 15 residues. Germline V CDR1 and CDR2: SGDLS, YYNGEE.

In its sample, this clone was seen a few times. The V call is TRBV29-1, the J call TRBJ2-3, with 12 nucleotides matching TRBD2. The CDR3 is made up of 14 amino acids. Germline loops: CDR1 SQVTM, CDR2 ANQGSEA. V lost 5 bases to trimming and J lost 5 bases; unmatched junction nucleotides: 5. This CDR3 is CSVTTSGSKDTQYF. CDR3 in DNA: TGCAGCGTTACGACTAGCGGGAGTAAAGATACGCAGTATTTT.

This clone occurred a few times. The CDR3: CASSRGLAGDEQYF. In nucleotides, the CDR3 is TGTGCCAGTTCCCGGGGACTAGCGGGAGACGAGCAGTACTTC. The chain has TRBV7-3 and TRBJ2-7, with 14 bases fitting TRBD2. The CDR3 contains 14 residues. The V gene end was trimmed by 9 bases and the J gene end by 5 bases; junction bases not matched to a gene: 6. The germline V gene has CDR1 SGHTA and CDR2 FQGTGA.

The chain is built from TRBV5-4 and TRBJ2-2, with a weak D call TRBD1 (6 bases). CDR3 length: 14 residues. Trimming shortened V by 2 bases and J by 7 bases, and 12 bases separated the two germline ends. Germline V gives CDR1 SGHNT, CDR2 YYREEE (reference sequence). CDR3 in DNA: TGTGCCAGCAGCTTCGGGACATCCAACGGGGAGCTGTTTTTT. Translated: CASSFGTSNGELFF.

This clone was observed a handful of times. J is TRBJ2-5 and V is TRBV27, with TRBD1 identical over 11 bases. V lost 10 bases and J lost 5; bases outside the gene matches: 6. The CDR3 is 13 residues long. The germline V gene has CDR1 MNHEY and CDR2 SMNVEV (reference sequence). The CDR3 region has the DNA TGTGCCACCGGACAGGGGGCTTGGGAGACCCAGTACTTC. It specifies CATGQGAWETQYF.

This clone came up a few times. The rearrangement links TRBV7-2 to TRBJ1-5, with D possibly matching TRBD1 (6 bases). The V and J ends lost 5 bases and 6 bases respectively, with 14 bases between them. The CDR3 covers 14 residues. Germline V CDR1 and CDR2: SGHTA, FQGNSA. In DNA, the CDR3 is TGTGCCAGCAGCAGTGAAGGGGGTAGTCAGCCCCAGCATTTT. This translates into CASSSEGGSQPQHF.

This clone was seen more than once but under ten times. The CDR3 DNA sequence: TGTGCCTGGAAAAACGGACAGGGAGACACGGGCAATCAGCCCCAGCATTTT. Translation: CAWKNGQGDTGNQPQHF. The V call is TRBV30, the J call TRBJ1-5, with 8 nucleotides matching TRBD1. This CDR3 spans 17 amino acids. With 4 bases clipped from V and 2 bases from J, the junction kept 13 bases outside the gene matches. CDR1 is GTSNPN and CDR2 is SVGIG in the germline V gene (reference sequence).

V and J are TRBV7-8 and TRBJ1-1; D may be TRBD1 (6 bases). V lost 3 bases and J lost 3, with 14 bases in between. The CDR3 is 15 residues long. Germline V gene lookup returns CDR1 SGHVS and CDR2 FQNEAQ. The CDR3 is CASSFGTPGDTEAFF. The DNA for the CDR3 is TGTGCCAGCAGCTTTGGGACACCCGGGGACACTGAAGCTTTCTTT.

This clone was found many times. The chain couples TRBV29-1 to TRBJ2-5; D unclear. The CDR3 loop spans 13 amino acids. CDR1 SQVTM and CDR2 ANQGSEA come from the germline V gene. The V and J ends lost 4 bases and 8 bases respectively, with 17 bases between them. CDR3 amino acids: CSVGTVGWSTQYF. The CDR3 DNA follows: TGCAGCGTTGGCACGGTTGGGTGGAGCACCCAGTACTTC.